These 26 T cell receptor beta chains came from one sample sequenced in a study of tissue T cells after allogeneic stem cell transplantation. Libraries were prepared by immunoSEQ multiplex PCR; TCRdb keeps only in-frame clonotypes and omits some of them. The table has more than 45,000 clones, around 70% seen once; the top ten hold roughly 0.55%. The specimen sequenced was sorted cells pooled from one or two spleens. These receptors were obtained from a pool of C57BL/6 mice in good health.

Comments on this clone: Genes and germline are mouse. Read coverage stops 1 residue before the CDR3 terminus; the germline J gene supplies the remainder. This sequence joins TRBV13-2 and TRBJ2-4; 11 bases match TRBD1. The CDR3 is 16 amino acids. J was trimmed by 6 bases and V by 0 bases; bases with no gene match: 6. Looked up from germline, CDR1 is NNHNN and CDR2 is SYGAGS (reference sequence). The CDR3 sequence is CASGDAGQGAGNTLYF. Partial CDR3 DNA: TGTGCCAGCGGTGATGCTGGACAGGGGGCAGGTAACACCTTGTAC.

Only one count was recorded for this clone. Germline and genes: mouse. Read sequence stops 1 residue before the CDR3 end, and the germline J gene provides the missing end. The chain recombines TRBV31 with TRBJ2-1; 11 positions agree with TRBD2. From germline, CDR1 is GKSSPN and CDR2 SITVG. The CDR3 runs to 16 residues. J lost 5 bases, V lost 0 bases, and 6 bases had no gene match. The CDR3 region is CAWSLRTGGMDAEQFF. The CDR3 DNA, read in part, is TGTGCCTGGAGTCTGAGGACTGGGGGGATGGATGCTGAGCAGTTC.

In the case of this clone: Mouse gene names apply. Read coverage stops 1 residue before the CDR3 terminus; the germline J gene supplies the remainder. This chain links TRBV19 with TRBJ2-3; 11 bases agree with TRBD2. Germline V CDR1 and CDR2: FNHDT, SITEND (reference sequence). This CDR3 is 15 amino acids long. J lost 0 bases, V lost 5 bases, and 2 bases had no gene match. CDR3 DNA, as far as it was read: TGTGCCAGCAGGGGACTGGGGGCTAGTGCAGAAACGCTGTAT. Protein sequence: CASRGLGASAETLY. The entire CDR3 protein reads CASRGLGASAETLYF.

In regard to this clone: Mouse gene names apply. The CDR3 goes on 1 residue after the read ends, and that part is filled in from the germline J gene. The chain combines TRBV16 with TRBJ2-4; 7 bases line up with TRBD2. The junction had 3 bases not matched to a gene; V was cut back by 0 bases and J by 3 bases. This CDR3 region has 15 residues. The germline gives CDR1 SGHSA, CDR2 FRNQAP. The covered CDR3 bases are TGTGCAAGCAGCTTAGAGGGGGGGGGACAAAACACCTTGTAC. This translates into CASSLEGGGQNTLY. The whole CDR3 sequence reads CASSLEGGGQNTLYF.

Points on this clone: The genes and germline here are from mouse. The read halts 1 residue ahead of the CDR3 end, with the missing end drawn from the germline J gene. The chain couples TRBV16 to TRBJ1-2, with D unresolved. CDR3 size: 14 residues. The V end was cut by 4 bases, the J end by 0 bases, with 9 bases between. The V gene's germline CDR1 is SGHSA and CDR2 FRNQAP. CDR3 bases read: TGTGCAAGCAGCTCGCCTACAGCAAACTCCGACTACACC. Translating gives CASSSPTANSDYT. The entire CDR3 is CASSSPTANSDYTF. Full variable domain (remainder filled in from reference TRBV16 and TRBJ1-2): NAGVIQTPRHKVTGKGQEATLWCEPISGHSAVFWYRQTIVQGLEFLTYFRNQAPIDDSGMPKERFSAQMPNQSHSTLKIQSTQPQDSAVYLCASSSPTANSDYTFGSGTRLLVI.

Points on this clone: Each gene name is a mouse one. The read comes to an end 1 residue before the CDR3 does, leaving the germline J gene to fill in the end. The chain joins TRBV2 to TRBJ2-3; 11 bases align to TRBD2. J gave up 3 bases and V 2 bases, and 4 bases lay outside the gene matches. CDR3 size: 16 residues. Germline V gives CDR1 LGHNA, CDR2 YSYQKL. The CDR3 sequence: CASSQTGGARAETLYF. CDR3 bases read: TGTGCCAGCAGCCAAACTGGGGGGGCGCGGGCAGAAACGCTGTAT.

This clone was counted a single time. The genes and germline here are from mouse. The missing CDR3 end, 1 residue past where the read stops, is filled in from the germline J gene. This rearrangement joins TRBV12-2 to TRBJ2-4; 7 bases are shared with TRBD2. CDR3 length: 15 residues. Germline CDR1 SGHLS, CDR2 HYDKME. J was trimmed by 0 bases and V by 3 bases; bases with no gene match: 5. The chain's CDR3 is CASSSDWVSQNTLYF. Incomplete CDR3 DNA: TGTGCCAGCTCTTCTGACTGGGTTAGTCAAAACACCTTGTAC.

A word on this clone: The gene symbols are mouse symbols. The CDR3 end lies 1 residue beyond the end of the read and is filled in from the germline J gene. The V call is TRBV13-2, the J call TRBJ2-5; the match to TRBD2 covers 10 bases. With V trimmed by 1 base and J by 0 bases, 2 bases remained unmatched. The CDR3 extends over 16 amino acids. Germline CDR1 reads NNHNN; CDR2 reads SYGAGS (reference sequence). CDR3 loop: CASGDNWGGNQDTQYF. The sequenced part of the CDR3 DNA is TGTGCCAGCGGTGATAACTGGGGGGGAAACCAAGACACCCAGTAC.

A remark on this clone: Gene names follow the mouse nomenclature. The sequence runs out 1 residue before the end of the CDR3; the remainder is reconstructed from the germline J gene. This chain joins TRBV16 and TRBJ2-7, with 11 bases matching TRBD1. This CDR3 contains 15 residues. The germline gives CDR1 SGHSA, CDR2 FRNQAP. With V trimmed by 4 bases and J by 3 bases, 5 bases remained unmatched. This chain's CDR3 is CASSSPGQGDYEQYF. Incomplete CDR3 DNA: TGTGCAAGCAGCTCGCCGGGACAGGGGGACTATGAACAGTAC.

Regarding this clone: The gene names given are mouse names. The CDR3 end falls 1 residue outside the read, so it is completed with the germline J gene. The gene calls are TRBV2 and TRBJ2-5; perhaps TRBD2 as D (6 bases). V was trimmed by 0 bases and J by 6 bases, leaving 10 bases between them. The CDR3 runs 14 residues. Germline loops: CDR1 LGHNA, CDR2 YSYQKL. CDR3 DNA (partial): TGTGCCAGCAGCCAAGAAACTGGGCGGGACACCCAGTAC. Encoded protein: CASSQETGRDTQY. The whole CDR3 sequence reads CASSQETGRDTQYF.

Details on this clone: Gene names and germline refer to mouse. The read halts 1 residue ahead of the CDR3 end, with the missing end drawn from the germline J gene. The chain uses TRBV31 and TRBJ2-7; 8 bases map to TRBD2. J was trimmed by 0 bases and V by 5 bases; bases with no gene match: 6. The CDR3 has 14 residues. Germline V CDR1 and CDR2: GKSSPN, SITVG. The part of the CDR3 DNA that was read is TGTGCCTGGGCGGGGGGGGCGGGCTCCTATGAACAGTAC. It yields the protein CAWAGGAGSYEQY. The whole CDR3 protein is CAWAGGAGSYEQYF.

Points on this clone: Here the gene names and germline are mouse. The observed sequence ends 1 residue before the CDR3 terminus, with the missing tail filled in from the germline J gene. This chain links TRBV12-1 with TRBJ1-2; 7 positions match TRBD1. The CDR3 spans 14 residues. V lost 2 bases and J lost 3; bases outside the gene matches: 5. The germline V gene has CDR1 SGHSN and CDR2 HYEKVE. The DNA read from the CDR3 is TGTGCCAGCTCTCCCTGGGACAGCTACTCCGACTACACC. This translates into CASSPWDSYSDYT. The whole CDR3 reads CASSPWDSYSDYTF.

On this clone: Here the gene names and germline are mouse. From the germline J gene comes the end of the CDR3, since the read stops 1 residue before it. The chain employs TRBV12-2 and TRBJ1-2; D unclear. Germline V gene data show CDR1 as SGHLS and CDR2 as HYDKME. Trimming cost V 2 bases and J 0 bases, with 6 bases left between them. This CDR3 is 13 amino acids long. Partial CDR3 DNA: TGTGCCAGCTCTCCGACATCAAACTCCGACTACACC. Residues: CASSPTSNSDYT. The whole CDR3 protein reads CASSPTSNSDYTF.

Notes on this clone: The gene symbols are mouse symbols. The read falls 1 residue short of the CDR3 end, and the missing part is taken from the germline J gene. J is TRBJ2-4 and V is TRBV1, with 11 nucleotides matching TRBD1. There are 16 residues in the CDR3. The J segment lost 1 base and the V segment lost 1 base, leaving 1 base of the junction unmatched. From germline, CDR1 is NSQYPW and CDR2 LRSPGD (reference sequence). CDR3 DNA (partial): TGCACCTGCAGTGCAGGGACAGGGGGCGGTCAAAACACCTTGTAC. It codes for CTCSAGTGGGQNTLY. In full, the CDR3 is CTCSAGTGGGQNTLYF.

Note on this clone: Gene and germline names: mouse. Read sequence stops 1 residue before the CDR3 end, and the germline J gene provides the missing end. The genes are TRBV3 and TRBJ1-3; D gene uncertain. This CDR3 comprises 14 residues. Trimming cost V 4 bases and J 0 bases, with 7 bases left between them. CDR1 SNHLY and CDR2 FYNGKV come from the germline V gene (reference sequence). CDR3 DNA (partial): TGTGCCAGCAGCTCTGGCTATTCTGGAAATACGCTCTAT. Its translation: CASSSGYSGNTLY. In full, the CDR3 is CASSSGYSGNTLYF.

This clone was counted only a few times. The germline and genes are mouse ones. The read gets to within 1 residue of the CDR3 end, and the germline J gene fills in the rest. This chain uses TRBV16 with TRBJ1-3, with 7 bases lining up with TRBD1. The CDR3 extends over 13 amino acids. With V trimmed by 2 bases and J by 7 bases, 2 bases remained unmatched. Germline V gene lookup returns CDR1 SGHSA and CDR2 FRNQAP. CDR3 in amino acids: CASSLRGQNTLYF. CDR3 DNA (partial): TGTGCAAGCAGCTTAAGGGGACAGAATACGCTCTAT.

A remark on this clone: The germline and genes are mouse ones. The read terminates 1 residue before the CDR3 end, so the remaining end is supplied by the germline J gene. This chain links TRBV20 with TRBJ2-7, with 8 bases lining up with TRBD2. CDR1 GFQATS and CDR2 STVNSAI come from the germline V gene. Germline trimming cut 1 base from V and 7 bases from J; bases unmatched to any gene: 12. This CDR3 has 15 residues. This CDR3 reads CGARARGWGEEEQYF. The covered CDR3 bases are TGTGGTGCTAGGGCCAGGGGCTGGGGGGAGGAGGAACAGTAC.

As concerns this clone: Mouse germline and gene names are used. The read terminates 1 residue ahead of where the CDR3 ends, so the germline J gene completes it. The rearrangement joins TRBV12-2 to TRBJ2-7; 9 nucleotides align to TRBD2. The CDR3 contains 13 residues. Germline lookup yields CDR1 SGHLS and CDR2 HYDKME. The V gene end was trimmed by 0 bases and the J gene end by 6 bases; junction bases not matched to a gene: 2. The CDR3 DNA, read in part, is TGTGCCAGCTCTCTCGTGGGGGGGCTTGAACAGTAC. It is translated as CASSLVGGLEQY. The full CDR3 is CASSLVGGLEQYF.

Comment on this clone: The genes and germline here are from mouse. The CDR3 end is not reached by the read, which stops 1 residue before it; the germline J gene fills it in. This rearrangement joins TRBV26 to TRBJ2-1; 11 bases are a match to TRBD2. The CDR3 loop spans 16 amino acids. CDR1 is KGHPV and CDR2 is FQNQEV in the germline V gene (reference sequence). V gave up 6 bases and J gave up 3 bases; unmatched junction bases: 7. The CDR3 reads CASSRHGLGGYAEQFF. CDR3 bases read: TGTGCCAGCAGCCGACATGGACTGGGGGGCTATGCTGAGCAGTTC.

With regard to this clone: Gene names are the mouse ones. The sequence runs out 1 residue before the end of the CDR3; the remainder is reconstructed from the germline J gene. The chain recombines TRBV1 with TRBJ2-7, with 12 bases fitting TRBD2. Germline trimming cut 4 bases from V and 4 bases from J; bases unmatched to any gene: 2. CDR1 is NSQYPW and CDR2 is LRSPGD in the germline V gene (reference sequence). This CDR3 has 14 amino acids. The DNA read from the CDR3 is TGCACCTGCAGTGGGGGACTGGGGGGTTATGAACAGTAC. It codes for CTCSGGLGGYEQY. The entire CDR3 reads CTCSGGLGGYEQYF. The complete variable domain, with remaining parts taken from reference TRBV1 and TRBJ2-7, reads VTLLEQNPRWRLVPRGQAVNLRCILKNSQYPWMSWYQQDLQKQLQWLFTLRSPGDKEVKSLPGADYLATRVTDTELRLQVANMSQGRTLYCTCSGGLGGYEQYFGPGTRLTVL.

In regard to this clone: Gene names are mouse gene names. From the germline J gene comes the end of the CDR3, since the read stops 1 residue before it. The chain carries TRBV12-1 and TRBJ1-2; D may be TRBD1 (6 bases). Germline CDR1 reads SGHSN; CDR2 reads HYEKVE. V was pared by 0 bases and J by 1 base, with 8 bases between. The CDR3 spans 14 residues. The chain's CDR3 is CASSLEDRNSDYTF. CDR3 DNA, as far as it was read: TGTGCCAGCTCTCTCGAGGACAGAAACTCCGACTACACC.

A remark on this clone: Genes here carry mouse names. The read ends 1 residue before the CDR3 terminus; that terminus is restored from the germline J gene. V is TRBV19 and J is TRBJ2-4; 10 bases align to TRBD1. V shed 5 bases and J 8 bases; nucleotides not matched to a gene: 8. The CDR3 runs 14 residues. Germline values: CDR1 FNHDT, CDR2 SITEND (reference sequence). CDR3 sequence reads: CASSPRQGAITLYF. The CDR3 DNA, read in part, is TGTGCCAGCAGCCCCAGACAGGGGGCCATCACCTTGTAC.

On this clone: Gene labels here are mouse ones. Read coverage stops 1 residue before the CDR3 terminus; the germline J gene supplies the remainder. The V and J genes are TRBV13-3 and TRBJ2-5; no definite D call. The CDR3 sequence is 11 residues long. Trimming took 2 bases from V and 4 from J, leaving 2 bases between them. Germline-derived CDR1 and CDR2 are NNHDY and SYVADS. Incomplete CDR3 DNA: TGTGCCAGCAGTGAAAAAGACACCCAGTAC. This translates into CASSEKDTQY. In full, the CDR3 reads CASSEKDTQYF. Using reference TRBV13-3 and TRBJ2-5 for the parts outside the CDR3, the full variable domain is EAAVTQSPRSKVAVTGGKVTLSCHQTNNHDYMYWYRQDTGHGLRLIHYSYVADSTEKGDIPDGYKASRPSQENFSLILELASLSQTAVYFCASSEKDTQYFGPGTRLLVL.

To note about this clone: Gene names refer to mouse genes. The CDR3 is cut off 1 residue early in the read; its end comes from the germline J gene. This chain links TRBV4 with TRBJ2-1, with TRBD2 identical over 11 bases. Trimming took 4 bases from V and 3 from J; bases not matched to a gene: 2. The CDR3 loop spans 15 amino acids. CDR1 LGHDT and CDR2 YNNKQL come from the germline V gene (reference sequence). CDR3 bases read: TGTGCCAGCAGCTCCGGACTGGGGGGCTATGCTGAGCAGTTC. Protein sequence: CASSSGLGGYAEQF. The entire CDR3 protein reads CASSSGLGGYAEQFF.

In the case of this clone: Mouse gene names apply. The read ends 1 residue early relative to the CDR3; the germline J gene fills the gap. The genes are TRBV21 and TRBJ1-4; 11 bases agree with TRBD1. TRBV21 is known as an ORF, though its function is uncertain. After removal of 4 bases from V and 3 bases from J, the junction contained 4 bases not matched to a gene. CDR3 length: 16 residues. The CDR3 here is CASSPWGQGANERLFF. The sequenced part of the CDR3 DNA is TGTGCTAGCAGTCCCTGGGGACAGGGGGCCAACGAAAGATTATTT.

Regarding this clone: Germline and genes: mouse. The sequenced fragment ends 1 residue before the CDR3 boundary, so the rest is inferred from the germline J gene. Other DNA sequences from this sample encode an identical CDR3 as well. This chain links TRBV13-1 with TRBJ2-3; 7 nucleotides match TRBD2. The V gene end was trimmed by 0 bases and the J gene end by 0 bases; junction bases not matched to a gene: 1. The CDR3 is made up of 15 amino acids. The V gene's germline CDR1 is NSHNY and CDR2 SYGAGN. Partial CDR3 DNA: TGTGCCAGCAGTGATGGGGGGGGAAGTGCAGAAACGCTGTAT. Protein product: CASSDGGGSAETLY. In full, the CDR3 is CASSDGGGSAETLYF.